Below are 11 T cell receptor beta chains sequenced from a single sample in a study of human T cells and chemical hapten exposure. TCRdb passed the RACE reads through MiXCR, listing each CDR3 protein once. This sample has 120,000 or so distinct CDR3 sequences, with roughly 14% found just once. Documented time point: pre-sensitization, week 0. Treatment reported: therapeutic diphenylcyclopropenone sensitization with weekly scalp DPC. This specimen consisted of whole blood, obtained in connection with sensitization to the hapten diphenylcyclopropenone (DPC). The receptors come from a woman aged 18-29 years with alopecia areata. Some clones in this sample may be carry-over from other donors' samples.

Here the CDR3 reads CASSLPPPGLADIISSYNEQFF. As DNA, the CDR3 is TGTGCCAGCAGTTTACCCCCACCGGGACTAGCAGACATAATCAGCTCCTACAATGAGCAGTTCTTC. The chain couples TRBV12-3 or TRBV12-4 to TRBJ2-1; TRBD2 agrees at 9 bases. The CDR3 sequence is 22 residues long. V lost 2 bases, J lost 0 bases, and 20 bases stayed unmatched.

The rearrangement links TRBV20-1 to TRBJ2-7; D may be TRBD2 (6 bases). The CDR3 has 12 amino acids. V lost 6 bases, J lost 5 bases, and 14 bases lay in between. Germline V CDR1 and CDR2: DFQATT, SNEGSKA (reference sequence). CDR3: CSAVSGRNEQYF. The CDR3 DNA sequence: TGCAGTGCCGTTTCAGGGAGGAACGAGCAGTACTTC.

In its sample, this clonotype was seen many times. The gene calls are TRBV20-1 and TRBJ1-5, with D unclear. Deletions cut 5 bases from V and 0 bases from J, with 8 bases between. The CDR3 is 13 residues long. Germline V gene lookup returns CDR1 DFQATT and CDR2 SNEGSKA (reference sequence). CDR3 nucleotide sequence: TGCAGTGCTCTTGATCGTAGCAATCAGCCCCAGCATTTT. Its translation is CSALDRSNQPQHF.

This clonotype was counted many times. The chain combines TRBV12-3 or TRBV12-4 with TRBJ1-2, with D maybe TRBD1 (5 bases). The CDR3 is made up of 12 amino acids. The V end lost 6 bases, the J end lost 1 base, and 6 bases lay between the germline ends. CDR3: CASSRVNYGYTF. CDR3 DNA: TGTGCCAGCAGCAGGGTTAACTATGGCTACACCTTC.

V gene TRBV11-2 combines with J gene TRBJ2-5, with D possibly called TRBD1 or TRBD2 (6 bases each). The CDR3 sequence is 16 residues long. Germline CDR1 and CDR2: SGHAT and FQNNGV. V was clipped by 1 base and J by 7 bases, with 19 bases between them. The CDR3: CASSLAETGARVTQYF. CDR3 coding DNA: TGTGCCAGCAGCTTAGCCGAAACGGGGGCGCGAGTGACCCAGTACTTC. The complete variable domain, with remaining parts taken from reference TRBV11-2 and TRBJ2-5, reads EAGVAQSPRYKIIEKRQSVAFWCNPISGHATLYWYQQILGQGPKLLIQFQNNGVVDDSQLPKDRFSAERLKGVDSTLKIQPAKLEDSAVYLCASSLAETGARVTQYFGPGTRLLVL.

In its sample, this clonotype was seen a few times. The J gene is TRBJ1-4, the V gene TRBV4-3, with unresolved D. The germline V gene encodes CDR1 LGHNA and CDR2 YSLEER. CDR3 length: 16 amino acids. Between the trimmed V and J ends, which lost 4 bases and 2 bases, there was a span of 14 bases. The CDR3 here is CASSRQLARTNEKLFF. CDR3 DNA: TGCGCCAGCAGCCGCCAATTGGCCCGGACTAATGAAAAACTGTTTTTT.

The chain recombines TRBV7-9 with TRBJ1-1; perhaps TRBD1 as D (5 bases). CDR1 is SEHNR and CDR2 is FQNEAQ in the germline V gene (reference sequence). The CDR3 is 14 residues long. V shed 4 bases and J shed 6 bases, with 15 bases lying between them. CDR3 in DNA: TGTGCCAGCAGCTCGGGTCAGGGTATGGCTGAAGCTTTCTTT. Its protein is CASSSGQGMAEAFF.

The CDR3 coding sequence is TGTGCCAGCAGCCTTCTCACCCCTAGGACAGGGGGCACTGAAGCTTTCTTT. As protein: CASSLLTPRTGGTEAFF. The gene calls are TRBV3-1 and TRBJ1-1; 10 nucleotides align to TRBD1. CDR3 length equals 17 residues. The junction had 12 bases not matched to a gene; V was cut back by 4 bases and J by 4 bases. Germline V gene data show CDR1 as LGHDT and CDR2 as YNNKEL (reference sequence).

In nucleotides, the CDR3 is TGTGCCTGGACGATGGGGGCGACTAATGAAAAACTGTTTTTT. Protein sequence: CAWTMGATNEKLFF. The rearrangement links TRBV30 to TRBJ1-4; D may be TRBD1 (6 bases). The CDR3 covers 14 residues. V lost 4 bases to trimming and J lost 2 bases, with 11 bases between them. Germline CDR1 and CDR2: GTSNPN and SVGIG (reference sequence).

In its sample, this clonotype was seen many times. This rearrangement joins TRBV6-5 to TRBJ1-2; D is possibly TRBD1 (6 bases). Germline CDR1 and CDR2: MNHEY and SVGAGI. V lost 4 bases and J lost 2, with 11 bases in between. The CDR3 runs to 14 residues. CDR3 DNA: TGTGCCAGCAGTTTAGGGGGAGAGAACTATGGCTACACCTTC. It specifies CASSLGGENYGYTF.

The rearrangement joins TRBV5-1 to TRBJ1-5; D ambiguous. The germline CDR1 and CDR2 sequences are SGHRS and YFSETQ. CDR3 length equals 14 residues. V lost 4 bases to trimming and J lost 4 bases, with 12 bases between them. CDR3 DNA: TGCGCCAGCAGCGTAGACTCTGGGAATCAGCCCCAGCATTTT. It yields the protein CASSVDSGNQPQHF.